The 8 T cell receptor beta chains reported below all come from one sample, sequenced in a study of regulatory dendritic cells for organ transplantation. Clones were read by immunoSEQ multiplex PCR, and TCRdb kept only the in-frame ones, dropping some. The profile shows approximately 29,000 clones, roughly 80% of them singletons. The source material was naive CD4+ T cells from blood. The subset was: CD45RA+ naive T cells. All receptors derive from a human donor in good health.

The chain links TRBV5-1 to TRBJ1-1; 7 bases are a match to TRBD1. CDR3 length equals 16 residues. CDR1 and CDR2 (germline): SGHRS, YFSETQ. The trim removed 5 bases at V and 1 base at J, leaving 11 bases unmatched. This CDR3 is CASRYTTGRWNTEAFF. For the CDR3, the DNA is TGCGCCAGCAGGTATACGACAGGGCGCTGGAACACTGAAGCTTTCTTT.

The chain couples TRBV5-1 to TRBJ2-7; 9 nucleotides align to TRBD1. Trimming cost V 6 bases and J 5 bases; bases outside gene matches: 6. Germline assignment: CDR1 SGHRS and CDR2 YFSETQ. The CDR3 contains 13 residues. The CDR3 loop reads CASMGQGEDEQYF. DNA of the CDR3: TGCGCCAGCATGGGACAGGGTGAAGACGAGCAGTACTTC.

J is TRBJ2-5 and V is TRBV18; D may be TRBD1 (6 bases). V lost 5 bases, J lost 5 bases, and 12 bases lay in between. The CDR3 runs to 13 residues. CDR1 is KGHSH and CDR2 is LQKENI in the germline V gene. The DNA for the CDR3 is TGTGCCAGCTCAACAGGGTCTGAGGAGACCCAGTACTTC. It translates to CASSTGSEETQYF.

The chain joins TRBV10-3 to TRBJ2-7, with 9 nucleotides matching TRBD1. After removal of 6 bases from V and 1 base from J, the junction contained 4 bases not matched to a gene. Germline V CDR1 and CDR2: ENHRY, SYGVKD. The CDR3 contains 14 residues. This chain's CDR3 is CAISSGTGSYEQYF. In DNA, the CDR3 is TGTGCCATCAGCTCCGGGACAGGGTCCTACGAGCAGTACTTC.

The chain joins TRBV5-8 to TRBJ2-3, with D tentatively TRBD1 (6 bases). Germline V gene lookup returns CDR1 SGHTS and CDR2 YDEGEE. This CDR3 is built from 15 residues. Trimming removed 2 bases at V and 2 bases at J, with 12 bases between. The CDR3 is CASSLVTGHTDTQYF. Written as DNA, the CDR3 is TGTGCCAGCAGCTTAGTGACAGGACACACAGATACGCAGTATTTT.

This clone was seen a handful of times. This chain uses TRBV7-8 with TRBJ2-7, with D uncertain. Germline assignment: CDR1 SGHVS and CDR2 FQNEAQ. Trimming took off 4 bases at V and 1 base at J, with 11 bases between the two ends. The CDR3 has 14 amino acids. CDR3 DNA: TGTGCCAGCAGCTCAAGCTCAGGTTCCTACGAGCAGTACTTC. This encodes CASSSSSGSYEQYF. The full variable domain, its missing parts supplied by reference TRBV7-8 and TRBJ2-7, is GAGVSQSPRYKVAKRGQDVALRCDPISGHVSLFWYQQALGQGPEFLTYFQNEAQLDKSGLPSDRFFAERPEGSVSTLKIQRTQQEDSAVYLCASSSSSGSYEQYFGPGTRLTVT.

This clone appeared a single time. The rearrangement links TRBV5-1 to TRBJ2-7; 9 bases match TRBD1. After removal of 0 bases from V and 5 bases from J, the junction contained 3 bases not matched to a gene. This CDR3 has 14 amino acids. Germline loops: CDR1 SGHRS, CDR2 YFSETQ. The CDR3 nucleotides are TGCGCCAGCAGCTTGGAACAGGGGGCCCACGAGCAGTACTTC. Residues: CASSLEQGAHEQYF.

This clone was picked up a small number of times. V and J are TRBV7-2 and TRBJ1-5; D remains unclear. Trimming removed 1 base from V and 6 bases from J, with 4 bases in between. The germline V gene has CDR1 SGHTA and CDR2 FQGNSA. The CDR3 contains 12 residues. The CDR3 loop reads CASSLDIQPQHF. The DNA of the CDR3 is TGTGCCAGCAGCTTAGACATTCAGCCCCAGCATTTT.